This T cell receptor (beta chain) was recorded in a study of T cells in Graves' hyperthyroidism and ophthalmopathy. The sample holds many counts of this clonotype. Its matching antigen is unknown. Amplification of TCR beta CDR3 regions used RNA as the template. The primer set for the first-round RT-PCR of the TCR CDR3 was HTBI. Via MiXCR, TCRdb re-called the multiplex PCR reads, giving one row per CDR3 protein. The top ten clones hold roughly 18% of a sample with a few hundred thousand distinct CDR3 sequences, about 15% of them seen once. Overall study findings and caveats: A 13 V-J model separated ophthalmopathy from stable hyperthyroidism.

CDR1 MDHEN and CDR2 SYDVKM come from the germline V gene. V lost 4 bases to trimming and J lost 4 bases, with 14 bases between them. The CDR3 spans 15 residues. This chain connects TRBV28 to TRBJ1-5, with a tentative D call TRBD1 (5 bases). The sequencing sample was made of blood. The sequence derives from a woman aged 18-29 years with Graves' ophthalmopathy. Here the CDR3 DNA reads TGTGCCAGCAGTTCCCCAGGGTTGAAGAATCAGCCCCAGCATTTT. It codes for CASSSPGLKNQPQHF.